This paragraph covers one T cell receptor (beta chain) sequence. What it binds is not known. The data originate from a study of OX40 agonist ivuxolimab in advanced cancers. Study observations and caveats: Still undetermined is the antigen specificity of the expanded peripheral T cells. Some patients without response likewise showed low normalized clonal expansion.

CDR3 size: 16 residues. Germline V gives CDR1 MNHNY, CDR2 SVGAGI (reference sequence). Deletions cut 2 bases from V and 0 bases from J, with 11 bases between. Sequencing used immunoSEQ multiplex PCR; TCRdb keeps in-frame clones, though not all of them. Of around 100,000 clones listed, around 91% are singletons. The chain is built from TRBV6-6 and TRBJ2-1; D might be TRBD2 (5 bases). Source: CD4+ or CD8+ T cells sorted from blood, taken in a trial of the OX40 agonist ivuxolimab. This TCR was sampled from an adult with an advanced solid tumor such as melanoma, head and neck, liver or kidney cancer. As DNA, the CDR3 is TGTGCCAGCAGTTACATTAGCGTGAGCTCCTACAATGAGCAGTTCTTC. Its protein product is CASSYISVSSYNEQFF.